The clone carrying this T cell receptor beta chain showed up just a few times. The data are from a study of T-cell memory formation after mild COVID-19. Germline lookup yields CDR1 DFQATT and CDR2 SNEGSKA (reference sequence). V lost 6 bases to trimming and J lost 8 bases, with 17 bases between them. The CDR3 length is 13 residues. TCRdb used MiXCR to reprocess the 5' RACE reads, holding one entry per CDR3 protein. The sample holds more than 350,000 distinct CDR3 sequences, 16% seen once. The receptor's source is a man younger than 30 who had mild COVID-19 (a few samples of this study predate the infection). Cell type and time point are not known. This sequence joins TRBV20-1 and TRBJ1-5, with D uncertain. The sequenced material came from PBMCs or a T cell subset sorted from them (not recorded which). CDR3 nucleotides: TGCAGTGCCCTTGAGGCTCCCGGAAAGCCCCAGCATTTT. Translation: CSALEAPGKPQHF.